This entry lists 9 T cell receptor beta chains sequenced from one sample in a study of regulatory T cells in long-lasting Graves disease. Sequencing libraries for TCR beta were prepared with iRepertoire HTBI primers and Arm-PCR of CDR3 regions. TCRdb itself ran the multiplex PCR reads through MiXCR, one entry per CDR3 protein. The repertoire consists of around 510,000 distinct CDR3 sequences, with 20% to 25% occurring once and the leading ten covering roughly 8%. Stated time point: persistent/refractory GD, antithyroid drugs over 5 years with positive TRAb. TCR sequences were obtained from RNA taken from PBMCs. Here the sequenced sample was peripheral blood mononuclear cells (PBMCs), taken when the disease was refractory, from a patient treated with antithyroid drugs. These receptors were collected from a female donor with Graves disease.

This clonotype has only a few counts. This sequence joins TRBV13 and TRBJ2-1; possible D gene TRBD2, 5 bases. V lost 5 bases and J 6 bases, leaving 23 bases between the germline ends. Germline V gene data show CDR1 as PRHDT and CDR2 as FYEKMQ (reference sequence). The CDR3 extends over 17 amino acids. CDR3 residues: CASSPKGVRTSSNEQFF. CDR3 sequence (DNA): TGTGCCAGCAGCCCCAAGGGCGTAAGGACTTCGAGCAATGAGCAGTTCTTC.

This clonotype was detected only a few times. The chain carries TRBV4-1 and TRBJ1-1, with D maybe TRBD1 (6 bases). Germline values: CDR1 MGHRA, CDR2 YSYEKL. The CDR3 contains 15 residues. The V end lost 0 bases, the J end lost 2 bases, and 10 bases lay between the germline ends. The CDR3, as DNA: TGCGCCAGCAGCCAAGATGGGGGGCTCAACACTGAAGCTTTCTTT. It yields the protein CASSQDGGLNTEAFF.

The V call is TRBV12-3 or TRBV12-4, the J call TRBJ1-5, with unresolved D. This CDR3 has 12 amino acids. Trimming cost V 5 bases and J 10 bases, with 12 bases left between them. CDR3 nucleotide sequence: TGTGCCAGCAGTCGAAGTACGAGCCCCCAGCATTTT. Protein product: CASSRSTSPQHF.

This clonotype came up many times. The V call is TRBV7-2, the J call TRBJ1-4; TRBD1 matches at 7 bases. Germline V gene lookup returns CDR1 SGHTA and CDR2 FQGNSA. The CDR3 is 14 amino acids. V shed 4 bases, J shed 4 bases, and the junction held 3 bases outside the gene matches. CDR3 residues: CASSSGQHNEKLFF. The CDR3 DNA follows: TGTGCCAGCAGCTCGGGACAGCATAATGAAAAACTGTTTTTT.

This clonotype was seen a handful of times. V gene TRBV27 combines with J gene TRBJ2-7; D unresolved. Germline V CDR1 and CDR2: MNHEY, SMNVEV (reference sequence). This CDR3 is built from 11 residues. Trimming removed 4 bases at V and 6 bases at J, with 7 bases between. This chain's CDR3 is CASSSLTEQYF. For the CDR3, the DNA is TGTGCCAGCAGTTCCCTAACCGAGCAGTACTTC.

A few counts support this clonotype. V is TRBV7-9 and J is TRBJ2-5; D is unresolved. The CDR3 has 16 amino acids. Germline V gives CDR1 SEHNR, CDR2 FQNEAQ (reference sequence). The V gene lost 2 bases and the J gene lost 2 bases, with 15 bases spanning the gap. The CDR3 loop is CASSLYDRNFQETQYF. CDR3 sequence (DNA): TGTGCCAGCAGCTTATATGACCGCAACTTTCAAGAGACCCAGTACTTC.

In this sample, this clonotype turned up a few times. The chain combines TRBV7-9 with TRBJ2-4; 7 nucleotides agree with TRBD1. The length of the CDR3 is 15 residues. The V and J ends lost 4 bases and 7 bases, in that order; junction bases with no gene match: 10. Germline V gene sequence: CDR1 SEHNR, CDR2 FQNEAQ (reference sequence). CDR3 DNA sequence: TGTGCCAGCAGCTGGACGGGACAGCTAGGGAACATTCAGTACTTC. Protein: CASSWTGQLGNIQYF.

This clonotype was detected only a few times. The V and J genes are TRBV30 and TRBJ2-1; tentatively, D is TRBD2 (7 bases). V shed 5 bases and J shed 7 bases, with 18 bases lying between them. The CDR3 extends over 14 amino acids. The germline V gene has CDR1 GTSNPN and CDR2 SVGIG (reference sequence). Written as DNA, the CDR3 is TGTGCCTGGGATGAGGGGGGGGGCCTGAATGAGCAGTTCTTC. Translation gives CAWDEGGGLNEQFF.

With regard to this clonotype: The junction departs from germline at one end; a sequencing error may be responsible. This chain connects TRBV5-1 to TRBJ2-5, with D hard to call. This CDR3 is 17 amino acids long. Germline assignment: CDR1 SGHRS and CDR2 YFSETQ. This CDR3 reads CASSYYKDFQYQETQYF. CDR3 in DNA: TGTGCCAGCAGCTATTACAAAGACTTCCAGTACCAAGAGACCCAGTACTTC.